Described below is a single T cell receptor beta chain sequence and its context. The target antigen is unknown. Per the germline V gene, CDR1 is MDHEN and CDR2 is SYDVKM. There are 15 residues in the CDR3. Trimming at V came to 10 bases and at J to 4 bases, leaving 14 bases not matched to a gene. Generated by immunoSEQ multiplex PCR, the TCRdb table keeps only in-frame clones and is missing some. The data show about 2.4 million clones, approximately 93% seen once. Healthy and HIV-negative, the adult donors had no recent acute infections or vaccinations. Within Nashville, Tennessee resided all donors, each a Caucasian adult. The data were obtained in a study of shared clonotypes between healthy human individuals. As for the study in general: The study enrolled a couple of women and a few men aged 18 to 49. General observations from the study: In four donors, about 5% of naive CD4 clonotypes appeared in common.

The V call is TRBV28, the J call TRBJ2-3, with 7 bases lining up with TRBD2. The sequence was obtained from a man between 18 and 29 years old in good health. Some clones in this sample may be carry-over from other donors' samples. Sequencing used naive CD4+ T cells from PBMCs. Subset noted: CD45RA+ positively selected. The CDR3 DNA is TGTGCCACCCAACCCGGCGGGAGTGCTGCAGATACGCAGTATTTT. Translating gives CATQPGGSAADTQYF.